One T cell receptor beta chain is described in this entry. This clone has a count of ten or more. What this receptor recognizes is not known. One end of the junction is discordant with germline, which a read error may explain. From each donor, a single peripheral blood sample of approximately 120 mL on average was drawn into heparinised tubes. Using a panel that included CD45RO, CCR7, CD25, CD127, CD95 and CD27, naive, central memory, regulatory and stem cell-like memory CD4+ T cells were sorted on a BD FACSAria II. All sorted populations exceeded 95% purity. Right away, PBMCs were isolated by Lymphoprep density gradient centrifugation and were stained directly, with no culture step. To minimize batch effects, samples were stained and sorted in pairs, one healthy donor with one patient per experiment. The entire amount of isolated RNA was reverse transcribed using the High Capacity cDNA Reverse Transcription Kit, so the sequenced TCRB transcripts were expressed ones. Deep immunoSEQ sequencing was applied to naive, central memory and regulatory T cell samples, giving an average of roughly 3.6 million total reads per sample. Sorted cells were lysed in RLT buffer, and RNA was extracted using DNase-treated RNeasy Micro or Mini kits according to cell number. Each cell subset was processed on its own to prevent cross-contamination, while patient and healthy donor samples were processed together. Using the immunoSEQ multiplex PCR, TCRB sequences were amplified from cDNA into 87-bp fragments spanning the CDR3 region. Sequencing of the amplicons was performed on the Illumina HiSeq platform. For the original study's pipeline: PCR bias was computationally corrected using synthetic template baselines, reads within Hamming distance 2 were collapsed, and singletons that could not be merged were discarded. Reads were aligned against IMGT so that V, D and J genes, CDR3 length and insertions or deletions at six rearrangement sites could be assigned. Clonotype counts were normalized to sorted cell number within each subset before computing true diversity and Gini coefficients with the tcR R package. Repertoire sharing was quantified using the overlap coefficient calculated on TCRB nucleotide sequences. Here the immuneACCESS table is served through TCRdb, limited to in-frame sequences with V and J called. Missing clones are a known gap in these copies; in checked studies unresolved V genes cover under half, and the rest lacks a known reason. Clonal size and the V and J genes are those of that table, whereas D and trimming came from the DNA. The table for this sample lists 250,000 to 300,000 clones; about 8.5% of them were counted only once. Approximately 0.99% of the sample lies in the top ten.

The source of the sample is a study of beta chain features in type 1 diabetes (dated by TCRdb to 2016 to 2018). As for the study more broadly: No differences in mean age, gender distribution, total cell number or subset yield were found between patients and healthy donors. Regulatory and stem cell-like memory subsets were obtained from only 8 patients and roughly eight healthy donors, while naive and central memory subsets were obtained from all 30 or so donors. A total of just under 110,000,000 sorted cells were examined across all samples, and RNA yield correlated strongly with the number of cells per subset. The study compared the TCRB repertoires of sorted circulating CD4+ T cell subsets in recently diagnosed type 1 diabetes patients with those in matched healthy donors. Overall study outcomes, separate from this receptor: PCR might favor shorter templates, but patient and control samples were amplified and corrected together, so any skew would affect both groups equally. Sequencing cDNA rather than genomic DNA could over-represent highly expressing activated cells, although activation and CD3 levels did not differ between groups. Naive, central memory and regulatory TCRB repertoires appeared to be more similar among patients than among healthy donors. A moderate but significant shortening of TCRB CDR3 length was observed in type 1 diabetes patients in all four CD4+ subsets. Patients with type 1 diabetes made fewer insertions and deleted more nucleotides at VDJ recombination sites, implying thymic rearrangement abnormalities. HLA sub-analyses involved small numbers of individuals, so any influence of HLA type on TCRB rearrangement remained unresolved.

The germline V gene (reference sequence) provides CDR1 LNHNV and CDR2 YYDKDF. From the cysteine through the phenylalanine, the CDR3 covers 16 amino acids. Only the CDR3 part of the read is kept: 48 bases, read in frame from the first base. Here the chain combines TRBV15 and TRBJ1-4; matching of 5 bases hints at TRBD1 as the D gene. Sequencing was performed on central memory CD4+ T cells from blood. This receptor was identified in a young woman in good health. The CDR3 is CATRSYHGTANEKPFF. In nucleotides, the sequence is TGTGCCACCAGGAGCTATCACGGGACGGCTAATGAAAAACCGTTTTTT. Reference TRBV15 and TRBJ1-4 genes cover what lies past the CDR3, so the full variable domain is DAMVIQNPRYQVTQFGKPVTLSCSQTLNHNVMYWYQQKSSQAPKLLFHYYDKDFNNEADTPDNFQSRRPNTSFCFLDIRSPGLGDTAMYLCATRSYHGTANEKPFFGSGTQLSVL.